This T cell receptor beta chain is drawn from a study of cytomegalovirus exposure and HLA in healthy donors. Study-level findings and limits: Immune exposure data for these donors was limited to CMV serostatus. Among CMV-associated TCR beta chains, most appeared HLA-restricted in a later analysis. TCR beta V- and J-gene trimming was later associated with a missense DCLRE1C variant.

The CDR3 covers 13 residues. From germline, CDR1 is LNHNV and CDR2 YYDKDF (reference sequence). Turning to this clone: Antigen: not known.

The PCR ran on 60 Vbeta and 13 Jbeta primers. Repertoires were generated with immunoSEQ multiplex PCR, while TCRdb's copy carries only in-frame clones and drops some. The sample has 100,000 to 150,000 clones; 65% to 85% are singletons. Donors consisted of healthy bone marrow donors. The chain recombines TRBV15 with TRBJ2-7; 10 bases are a match to TRBD1. This sequence was found in a woman aged 40 to 49 in good health and CMV-seronegative. Sequenced material: PBMCs. CDR3 sequence (DNA): TGTGCACACGCGGGACAGGGGATTTACGAGCAGTACTTC. It specifies CAHAGQGIYEQYF.